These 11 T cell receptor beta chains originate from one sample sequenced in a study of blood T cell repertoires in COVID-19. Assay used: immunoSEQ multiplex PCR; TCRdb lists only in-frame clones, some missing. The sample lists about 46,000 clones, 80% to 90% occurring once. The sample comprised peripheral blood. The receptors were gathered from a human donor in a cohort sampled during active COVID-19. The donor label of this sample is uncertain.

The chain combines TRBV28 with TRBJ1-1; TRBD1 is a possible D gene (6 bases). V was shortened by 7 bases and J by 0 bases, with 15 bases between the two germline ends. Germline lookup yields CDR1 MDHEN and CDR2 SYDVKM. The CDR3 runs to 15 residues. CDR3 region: CASTTRGTMNTEAFF. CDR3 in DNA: TGTGCCAGCACCACCAGGGGTACCATGAACACTGAAGCTTTCTTT.

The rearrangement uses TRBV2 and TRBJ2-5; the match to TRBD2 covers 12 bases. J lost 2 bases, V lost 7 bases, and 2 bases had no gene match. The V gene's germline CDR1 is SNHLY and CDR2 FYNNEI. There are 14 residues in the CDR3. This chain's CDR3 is CASIGTSGQETQYF. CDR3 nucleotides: TGTGCCAGCATTGGGACTAGCGGGCAAGAGACCCAGTACTTC.

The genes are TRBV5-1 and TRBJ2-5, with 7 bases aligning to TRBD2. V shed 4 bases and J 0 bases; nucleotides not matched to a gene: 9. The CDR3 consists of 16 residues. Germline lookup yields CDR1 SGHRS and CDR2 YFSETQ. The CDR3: CASSQSPLADQETQYF. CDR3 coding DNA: TGCGCCAGCAGCCAATCGCCTCTAGCGGACCAAGAGACCCAGTACTTC.

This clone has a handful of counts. CDR3 region: CASSQAGQGVQPQHF. The CDR3 region has the DNA TGTGCCAGCAGCCAAGCGGGACAGGGGGTTCAGCCCCAGCATTTT. The chain joins TRBV3-1 (or the pseudogene TRBV3-2) to TRBJ1-5; 11 bases agree with TRBD1. Germline values: CDR1 LGHDT, CDR2 YNNKEL (reference sequence). V gave up 1 base and J gave up 6 bases; unmatched junction bases: 2. The CDR3 covers 15 residues.

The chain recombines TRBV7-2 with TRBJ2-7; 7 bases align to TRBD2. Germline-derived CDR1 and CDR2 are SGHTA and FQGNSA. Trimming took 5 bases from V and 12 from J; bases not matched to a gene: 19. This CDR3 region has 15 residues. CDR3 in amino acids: CASSPSGAHGRTTYF. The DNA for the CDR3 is TGTGCCAGCAGCCCGTCCGGGGCTCACGGGAGGACGACGTACTTC.

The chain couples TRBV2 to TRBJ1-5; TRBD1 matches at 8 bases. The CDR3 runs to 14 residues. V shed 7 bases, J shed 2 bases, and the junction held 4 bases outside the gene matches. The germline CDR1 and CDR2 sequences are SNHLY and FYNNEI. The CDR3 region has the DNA TGTGCCAGCAACGAGGACAGGGGCAATCAGCCCCAGCATTTT. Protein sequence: CASNEDRGNQPQHF.

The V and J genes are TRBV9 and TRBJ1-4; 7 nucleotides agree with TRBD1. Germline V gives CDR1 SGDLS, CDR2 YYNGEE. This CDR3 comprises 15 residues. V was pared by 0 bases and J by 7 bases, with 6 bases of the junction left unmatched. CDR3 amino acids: CASSVGGAGGEKLFF. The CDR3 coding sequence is TGTGCCAGCAGCGTAGGTGGGGCAGGGGGTGAAAAACTGTTTTTT.

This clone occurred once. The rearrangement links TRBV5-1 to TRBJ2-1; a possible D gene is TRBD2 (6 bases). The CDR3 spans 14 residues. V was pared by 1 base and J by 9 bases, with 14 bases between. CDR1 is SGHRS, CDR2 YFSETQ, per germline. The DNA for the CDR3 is TGCGCCAGCAGCTTGTCCGGGGGAGGTAGTGAGCAGTTCTTC. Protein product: CASSLSGGGSEQFF.

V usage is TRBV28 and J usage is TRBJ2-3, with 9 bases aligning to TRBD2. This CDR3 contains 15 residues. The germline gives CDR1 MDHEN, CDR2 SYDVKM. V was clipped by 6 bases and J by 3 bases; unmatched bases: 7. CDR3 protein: CASSKAGGLTDTQYF. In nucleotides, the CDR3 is TGTGCCAGCAGCAAAGCGGGGGGTCTAACAGATACGCAGTATTTT.

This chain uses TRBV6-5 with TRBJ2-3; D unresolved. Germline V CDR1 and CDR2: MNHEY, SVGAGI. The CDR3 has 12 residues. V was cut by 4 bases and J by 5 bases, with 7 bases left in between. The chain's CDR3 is CASSSTGDTQYF. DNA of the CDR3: TGTGCCAGCAGTTCCACGGGAGATACGCAGTATTTT.

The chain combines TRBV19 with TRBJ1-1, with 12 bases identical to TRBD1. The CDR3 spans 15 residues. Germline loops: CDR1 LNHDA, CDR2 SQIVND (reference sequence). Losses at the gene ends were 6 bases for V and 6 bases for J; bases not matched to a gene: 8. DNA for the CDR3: TGTGCCAGTAGGCCCGGGACAGGGGGCAGGGCTGAAGCTTTCTTT. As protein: CASRPGTGGRAEAFF.